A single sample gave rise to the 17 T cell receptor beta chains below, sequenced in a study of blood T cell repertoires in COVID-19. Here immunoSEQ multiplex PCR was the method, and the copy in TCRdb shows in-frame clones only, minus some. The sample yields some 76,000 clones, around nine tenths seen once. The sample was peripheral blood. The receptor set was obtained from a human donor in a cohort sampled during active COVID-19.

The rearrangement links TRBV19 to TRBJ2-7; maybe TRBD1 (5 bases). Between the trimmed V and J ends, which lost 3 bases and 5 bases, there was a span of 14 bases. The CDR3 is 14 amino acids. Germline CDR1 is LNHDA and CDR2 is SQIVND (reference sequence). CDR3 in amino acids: CASSIAGWSHEQYF. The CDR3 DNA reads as TGTGCCAGTAGTATTGCAGGGTGGTCCCACGAGCAGTACTTC.

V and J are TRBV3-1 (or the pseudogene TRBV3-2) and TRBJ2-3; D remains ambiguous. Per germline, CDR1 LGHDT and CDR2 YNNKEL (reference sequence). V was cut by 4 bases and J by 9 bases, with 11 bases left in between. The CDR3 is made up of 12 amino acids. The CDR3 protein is CASSPSGGTQYF. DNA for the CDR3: TGTGCCAGCAGCCCATCGGGTGGGACGCAGTATTTT.

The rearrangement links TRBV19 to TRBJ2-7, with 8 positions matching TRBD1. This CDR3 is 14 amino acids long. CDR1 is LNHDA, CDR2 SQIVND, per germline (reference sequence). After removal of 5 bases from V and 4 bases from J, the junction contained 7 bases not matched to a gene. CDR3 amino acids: CASSSGQGGYEQYF. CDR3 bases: TGTGCCAGTAGTTCTGGACAGGGTGGATACGAGCAGTACTTC.

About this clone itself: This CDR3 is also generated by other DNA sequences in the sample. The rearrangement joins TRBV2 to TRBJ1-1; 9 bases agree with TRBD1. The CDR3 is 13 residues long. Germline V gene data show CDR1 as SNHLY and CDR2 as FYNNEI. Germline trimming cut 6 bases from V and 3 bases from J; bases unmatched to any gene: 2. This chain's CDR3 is CASRGQGDTEAFF. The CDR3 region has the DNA TGTGCCAGCAGGGGACAGGGAGACACTGAAGCTTTCTTT.

The DNA of the CDR3 is TGTGCCAGCAGCCCGAGCGGGGGGGCCCACGAGCAGTTCTTC. Its protein product is CASSPSGGAHEQFF. The chain joins TRBV7-3 to TRBJ2-1, with TRBD2 matching over 10 bases. The length of the CDR3 is 14 residues. The junction had 8 bases not matched to a gene; V was cut back by 5 bases and J by 10 bases. Germline CDR1 and CDR2: SGHTA and FQGTGA.

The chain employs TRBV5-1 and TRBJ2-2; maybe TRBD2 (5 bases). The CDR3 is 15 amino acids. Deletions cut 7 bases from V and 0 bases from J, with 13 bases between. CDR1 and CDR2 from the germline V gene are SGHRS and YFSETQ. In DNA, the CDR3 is TGCGCCAGCTCCCGACTATCCGCGAACACCGGGGAGCTGTTTTTT. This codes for CASSRLSANTGELFF. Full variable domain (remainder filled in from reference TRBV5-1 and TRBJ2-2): KAGVTQTPRYLIKTRGQQVTLSCSPISGHRSVSWYQQTPGQGLQFLFEYFSETQRNKGNFPGRFSGRQFSNSRSEMNVSTLELGDSALYLCASSRLSANTGELFFGEGSRLTVL.

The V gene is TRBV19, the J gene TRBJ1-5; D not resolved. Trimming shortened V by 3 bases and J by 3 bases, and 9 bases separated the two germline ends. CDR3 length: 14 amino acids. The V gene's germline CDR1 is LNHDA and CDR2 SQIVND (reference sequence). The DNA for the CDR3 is TGTGCCAGTAGTATCAACGGGATCAATCAGCCCCAGCATTTT. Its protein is CASSINGINQPQHF.

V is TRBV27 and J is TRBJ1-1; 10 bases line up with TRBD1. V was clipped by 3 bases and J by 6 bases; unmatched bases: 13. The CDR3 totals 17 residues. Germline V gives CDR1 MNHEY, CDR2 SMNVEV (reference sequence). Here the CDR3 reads CASSFVPGQGFGSEAFF. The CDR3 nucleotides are TGTGCCAGCAGTTTCGTCCCGGGACAGGGGTTCGGTTCTGAAGCTTTCTTT.

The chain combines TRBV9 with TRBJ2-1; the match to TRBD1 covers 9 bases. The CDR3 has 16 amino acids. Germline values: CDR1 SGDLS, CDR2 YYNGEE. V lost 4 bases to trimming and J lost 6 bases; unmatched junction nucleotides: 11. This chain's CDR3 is CASSPPDRGIRNEQFF. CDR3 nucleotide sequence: TGTGCCAGCAGCCCCCCGGACAGGGGAATTCGCAATGAGCAGTTCTTC.

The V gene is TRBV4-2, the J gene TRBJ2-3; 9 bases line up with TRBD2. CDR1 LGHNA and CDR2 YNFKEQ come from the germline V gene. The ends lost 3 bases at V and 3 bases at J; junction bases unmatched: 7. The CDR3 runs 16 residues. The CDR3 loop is CASSHIRGGATDTQYF. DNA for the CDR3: TGTGCCAGCAGCCACATTCGCGGGGGGGCTACAGATACGCAGTATTTT.

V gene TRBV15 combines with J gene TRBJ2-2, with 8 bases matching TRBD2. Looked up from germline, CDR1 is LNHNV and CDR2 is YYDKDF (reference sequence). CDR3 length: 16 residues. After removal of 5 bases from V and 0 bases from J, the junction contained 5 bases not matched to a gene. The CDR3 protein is CATSDPGLANTGELFF. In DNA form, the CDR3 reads TGTGCCACCAGCGATCCGGGACTAGCGAACACCGGGGAGCTGTTTTTT.

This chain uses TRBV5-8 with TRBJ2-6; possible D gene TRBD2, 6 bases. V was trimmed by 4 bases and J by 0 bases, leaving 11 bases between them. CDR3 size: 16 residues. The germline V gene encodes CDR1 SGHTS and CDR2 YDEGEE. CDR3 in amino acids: CASSRGLNSGANVLTF. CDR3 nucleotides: TGTGCCAGCAGCCGGGGACTCAACTCTGGGGCCAACGTCCTGACTTTC.

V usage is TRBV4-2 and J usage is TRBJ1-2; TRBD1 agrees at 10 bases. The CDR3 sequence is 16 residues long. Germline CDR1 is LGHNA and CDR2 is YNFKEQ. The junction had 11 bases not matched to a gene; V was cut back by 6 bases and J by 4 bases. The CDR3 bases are TGTGCCAGCAGTCCACTTCACGGGACAGGGGTCTATGGCTACACCTTC. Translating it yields CASSPLHGTGVYGYTF.

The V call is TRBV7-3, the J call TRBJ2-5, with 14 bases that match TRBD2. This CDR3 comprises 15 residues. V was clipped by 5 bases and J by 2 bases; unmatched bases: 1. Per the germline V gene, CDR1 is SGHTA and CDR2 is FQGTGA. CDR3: CASSRLAGGQETQYF. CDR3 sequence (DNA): TGTGCCAGCAGCCGACTAGCGGGGGGGCAAGAGACCCAGTACTTC. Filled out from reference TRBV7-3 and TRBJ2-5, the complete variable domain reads GAGVSQTPSNKVTEKGKYVELRCDPISGHTALYWYRQSLGQGPEFLIYFQGTGAADDSGLPNDRFFAVRPEGSVSTLKIQRTERGDSAVYLCASSRLAGGQETQYFGPGTRLLVL.

The CDR3 DNA is TGTGCCAGCAGCTTAGTTGGGACAGGGCGCCAGCCCCAGCATTTT. This translates into CASSLVGTGRQPQHF. The chain couples TRBV7-2 to TRBJ1-5; 9 bases align to TRBD1. J gave up 7 bases and V 1 base, and 5 bases lay outside the gene matches. Per the germline V gene, CDR1 is SGHTA and CDR2 is FQGNSA. The CDR3 totals 15 residues.

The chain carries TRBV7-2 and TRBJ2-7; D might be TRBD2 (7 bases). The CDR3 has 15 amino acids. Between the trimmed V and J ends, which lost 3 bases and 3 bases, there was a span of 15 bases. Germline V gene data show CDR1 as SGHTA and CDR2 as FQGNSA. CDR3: CASSFAGEGVYEQYF. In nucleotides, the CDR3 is TGTGCCAGCAGCTTTGCGGGGGAGGGGGTCTACGAGCAGTACTTC.

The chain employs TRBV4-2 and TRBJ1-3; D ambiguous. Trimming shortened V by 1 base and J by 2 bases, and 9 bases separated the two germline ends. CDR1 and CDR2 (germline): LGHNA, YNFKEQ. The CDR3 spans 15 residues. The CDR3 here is CASSQVNSPGNTIYF. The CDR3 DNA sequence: TGTGCCAGCAGCCAAGTGAATAGTCCTGGAAACACCATATATTTT.